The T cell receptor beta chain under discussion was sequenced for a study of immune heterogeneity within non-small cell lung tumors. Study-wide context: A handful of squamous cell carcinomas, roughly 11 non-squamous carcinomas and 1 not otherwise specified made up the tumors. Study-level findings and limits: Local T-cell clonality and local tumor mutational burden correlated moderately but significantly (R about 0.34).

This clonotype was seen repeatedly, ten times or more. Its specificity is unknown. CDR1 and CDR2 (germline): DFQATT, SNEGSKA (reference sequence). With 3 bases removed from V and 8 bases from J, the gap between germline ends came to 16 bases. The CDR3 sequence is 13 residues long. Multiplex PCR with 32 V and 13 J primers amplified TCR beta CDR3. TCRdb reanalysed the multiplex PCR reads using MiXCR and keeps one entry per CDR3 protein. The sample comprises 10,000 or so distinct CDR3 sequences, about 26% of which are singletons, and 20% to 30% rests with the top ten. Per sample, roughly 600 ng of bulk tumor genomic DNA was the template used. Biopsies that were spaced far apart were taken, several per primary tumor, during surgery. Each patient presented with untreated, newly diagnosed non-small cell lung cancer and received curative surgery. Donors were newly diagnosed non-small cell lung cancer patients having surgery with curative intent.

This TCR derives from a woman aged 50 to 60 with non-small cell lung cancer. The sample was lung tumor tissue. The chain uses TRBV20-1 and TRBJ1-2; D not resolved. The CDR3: CSASAVNRRGYTF. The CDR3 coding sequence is TGCAGTGCTAGCGCGGTAAACCGAAGGGGCTACACCTTC.